Described below is a single TCR beta chain sequence and its context. TCR beta CDR3 region amplification was performed from RNA transcripts. TCR CDR3 underwent first-round RT-PCR with the HTBI primer set. Each CDR3 protein is one row after TCRdb ran MiXCR on the multiplex PCR reads. The sample lists about 640,000 distinct CDR3 sequences; 20% were seen once. The length of the CDR3 is 12 residues. V lost 3 bases and J 6 bases, leaving 6 bases between the germline ends. The data were taken from a study of T cells in Graves' hyperthyroidism and ophthalmopathy. This chain uses TRBV12-3 or TRBV12-4 with TRBJ2-1; D gene ambiguous. This clonotype was obtained from a man aged 30 to 39 with Graves' ophthalmopathy. Material: blood. The CDR3 coding sequence is TGTGCCAGCAGTTTTTCCGCCAATGAGCAGTTCTTC. Translating it yields CASSFSANEQFF.